The 30 T cell receptor beta chains below all came from one sample that was sequenced in a study of blood T cell repertoires in COVID-19. TCRdb's copy holds only in-frame clones and misses some; the assay was immunoSEQ multiplex PCR. This sample has fewer than 200,000 clones, with about four fifths found just once. Specimen: peripheral blood. These receptors were obtained from a man aged 55 to 70 with acute or convalescent COVID-19.

The V and J genes are TRBV18 and TRBJ2-1; 9 bases agree with TRBD2. CDR3 length equals 16 residues. After removal of 8 bases from V and 2 bases from J, the junction contained 10 bases not matched to a gene. Germline-derived CDR1 and CDR2 are KGHSH and LQKENI. CDR3 in DNA: TGTGCCAGCGCTATGATAGCGGGAGTAACCTACAATGAGCAGTTCTTC. It specifies CASAMIAGVTYNEQFF.

This clone was recorded a few times. The chain is built from TRBV3-1 (or the pseudogene TRBV3-2) and TRBJ2-7, with D perhaps TRBD2 (6 bases). CDR1 is LGHDT and CDR2 is YNNKEL in the germline V gene (reference sequence). The V gene lost 0 bases and the J gene lost 2 bases, with 14 bases spanning the gap. CDR3 length: 16 amino acids. In nucleotides, the CDR3 is TGTGCCAGCAGCCAAGATCCCCCGGGGGTGGCCTACGAGCAGTACTTC. This codes for CASSQDPPGVAYEQYF.

The J gene is TRBJ2-1, the V gene TRBV21-1; the tabulated D call, TRBD1, remains unverified against the DNA. TRBV21-1 is deemed a pseudogene. The CDR3 consists of 18 residues. CDR3 DNA: TGTGCCAGCAGCAAAGAGGAAGTAGGGACAGGGCACGACAATGAGCAGTTCTTC. The encoded protein is CASSKEEVGTGHDNEQFF.

The chain has TRBV5-1 and TRBJ2-3, with D unresolved. With 0 bases removed from V and 4 bases from J, the gap between germline ends came to 6 bases. The V gene's germline CDR1 is SGHRS and CDR2 YFSETQ. The CDR3 sequence is 13 residues long. In nucleotides, the CDR3 is TGCGCCAGCAGCTTGGCCCCGGCAGATACGCAGTATTTT. This gives the protein CASSLAPADTQYF.

The chain recombines TRBV6-5 with TRBJ1-1, with 7 bases matching TRBD1. The V gene's germline CDR1 is MNHEY and CDR2 SVGAGI. Losses at the gene ends were 5 bases for V and 4 bases for J; bases not matched to a gene: 4. The CDR3 covers 13 residues. The CDR3 loop reads CASSPQGFTEAFF. CDR3 sequence (DNA): TGTGCCAGCAGTCCACAGGGGTTCACTGAAGCTTTCTTT.

CDR3 in amino acids: CASSLVLAGATQETQYF. The DNA for the CDR3 is TGTGCCAGCAGCTTAGTGTTGGCGGGGGCCACCCAAGAGACCCAGTACTTC. The chain carries TRBV7-8 and TRBJ2-5; TRBD2 might be the D (7 bases). The germline V gene has CDR1 SGHVS and CDR2 FQNEAQ. Trimming took 1 base from V and 1 from J, leaving 16 bases between them. This CDR3 is built from 17 residues.

V usage is TRBV28 and J usage is TRBJ2-1; the match to TRBD2 covers 12 bases. This CDR3 comprises 16 residues. V trimming: 4 bases; J trimming: 3 bases; junction bases outside the gene matches: 4. Germline CDR1 reads MDHEN; CDR2 reads SYDVKM. CDR3: CASSSRLAGDYNEQFF. The DNA for the CDR3 is TGTGCCAGCAGTTCCCGACTAGCGGGGGACTACAATGAGCAGTTCTTC. The full variable domain, completed using reference TRBV28 and TRBJ2-1, is DVKVTQSSRYLVKRTGEKVFLECVQDMDHENMFWYRQDPGLGLRLIYFSYDVKMKEKGDIPEGYSVSREKKERFSLILESASTNQTSMYLCASSSRLAGDYNEQFFGPGTRLTVL.

The chain couples TRBV2 to TRBJ1-6; D ambiguous. Per germline, CDR1 SNHLY and CDR2 FYNNEI. The germline V and J ends were trimmed by 6 bases and 2 bases, with 11 bases remaining between them. The CDR3 covers 15 residues. The CDR3 region has the DNA TGTGCCAGCAGGACTTCACGGACCTATAATTCACCCCTCCACTTT. Translated: CASRTSRTYNSPLHF.

J is TRBJ2-3 and V is TRBV9, with TRBD2 matching over 8 bases. V shed 1 base and J 1 base; nucleotides not matched to a gene: 8. Germline V CDR1 and CDR2: SGDLS, YYNGEE. The CDR3 is 17 amino acids. The CDR3 here is CASSVYKSGGGTDTQYF. In nucleotides, the CDR3 is TGTGCCAGCAGCGTATATAAGTCCGGGGGGGGCACAGATACGCAGTATTTT.

This clone was detected a few times. The chain recombines TRBV5-4 with TRBJ1-1, with TRBD1 matching over 8 bases. Germline V gives CDR1 SGHNT, CDR2 YYREEE (reference sequence). This CDR3 has 14 amino acids. The V segment lost 4 bases and the J segment 6 bases; nucleotides outside the gene matches: 8. The CDR3: CASSLDRVNPEAFF. The CDR3 bases are TGTGCCAGCAGCCTGGACAGGGTAAACCCTGAAGCTTTCTTT.

J is TRBJ2-1 and V is TRBV5-1; TRBD2 aligns across 11 bases. Per the germline V gene, CDR1 is SGHRS and CDR2 is YFSETQ. The CDR3 is 14 residues long. After removal of 5 bases from V and 8 bases from J, the junction contained 6 bases not matched to a gene. CDR3 protein: CASRFTSGSDEQFF. CDR3 nucleotide sequence: TGCGCCAGCAGGTTTACTAGCGGGAGCGATGAGCAGTTCTTC.

This chain connects TRBV4-3 to TRBJ2-7; TRBD1 is a possible D gene (5 bases). CDR1 and CDR2 from the germline V gene are LGHNA and YSLEER. The length of the CDR3 is 14 residues. V gave up 0 bases and J gave up 2 bases, with 8 bases separating them. The CDR3 sequence is CASSQDWGAYEQYF. CDR3 DNA: TGCGCCAGCAGCCAAGATTGGGGCGCCTACGAGCAGTACTTC.

This rearrangement joins TRBV2 to TRBJ1-1; D is unclear. Between the trimmed V and J ends, which lost 1 base and 4 bases, there was a span of 7 bases. CDR1 and CDR2 from the germline V gene are SNHLY and FYNNEI. The length of the CDR3 is 13 residues. In DNA form, the CDR3 reads TGTGCCAGCAGTGAAGTAGTCCCCACTGAAGCTTTCTTT. Its translation: CASSEVVPTEAFF. The variable domain in full, completed from reference TRBV2 and TRBJ1-1, reads EPEVTQTPSHQVTQMGQEVILRCVPISNHLYFYWYRQILGQKVEFLVSFYNNEISEKSEIFDDQFSVERPDGSNFTLKIRSTKLEDSAMYFCASSEVVPTEAFFGQGTRLTVV.

The chain recombines TRBV10-3 with TRBJ2-1; TRBD1 matches at 7 bases. Trimming removed 3 bases from V and 7 bases from J; junction bases left unmatched: 9. Germline V lookup: CDR1 ENHRY, CDR2 SYGVKD. There are 15 residues in the CDR3. CDR3 loop: CAISDSGQAGNEQFF. The CDR3 nucleotides read TGTGCCATCAGTGACTCTGGACAGGCAGGGAATGAGCAGTTCTTC.

This clone was found a few times. The chain carries TRBV15 and TRBJ1-5; the match to TRBD1 covers 9 bases. The CDR3 is made up of 16 amino acids. Germline CDR1 reads LNHNV; CDR2 reads YYDKDF (reference sequence). The J segment lost 4 bases and the V segment lost 0 bases, leaving 4 bases of the junction unmatched. Written as DNA, the CDR3 is TGTGCCACCAGCAGAGATCCGGGACAGGGTAATCAGCCCCAGCATTTT. Translation: CATSRDPGQGNQPQHF.

This clone was recorded a few times. The V gene is TRBV7-8, the J gene TRBJ1-3; no definite D call. Trimming pared 2 bases from V and 2 bases from J, leaving 4 bases between. The CDR3 covers 13 residues. Germline V CDR1 and CDR2: SGHVS, FQNEAQ. CDR3 protein: CASSLLPGNTIYF. The DNA of the CDR3 is TGTGCCAGCAGCTTACTTCCTGGAAACACCATATATTTT.

V and J are TRBV24-1 and TRBJ1-1, with 10 bases lining up with TRBD1. There are 15 residues in the CDR3. The germline V gene has CDR1 KGHDR and CDR2 SFDVKD. The ends lost 3 bases at V and 5 bases at J; junction bases unmatched: 5. CDR3 protein: CATSDQTGGRTEAFF. The CDR3 nucleotides read TGTGCCACCAGTGATCAGACAGGGGGCCGGACTGAAGCTTTCTTT.

CDR3 sequence: CASSLAASGYSYEQYF. The CDR3 DNA is TGTGCCAGCAGCTTAGCAGCTAGCGGATATTCCTACGAGCAGTACTTC. The chain recombines TRBV7-8 with TRBJ2-7; 7 bases match TRBD2. The germline CDR1 and CDR2 sequences are SGHVS and FQNEAQ. V shed 0 bases and J 1 base; nucleotides not matched to a gene: 6. This CDR3 region has 16 residues.

This rearrangement joins TRBV7-2 to TRBJ1-2, with 7 bases identical to TRBD1. V lost 1 base to trimming and J lost 3 bases; unmatched junction nucleotides: 2. The CDR3 consists of 14 residues. Germline V gene data show CDR1 as SGHTA and CDR2 as FQGNSA. The CDR3 sequence is CASSLVQGDYGYTF. Written as DNA, the CDR3 is TGTGCCAGCAGCTTAGTGCAGGGGGACTATGGCTACACCTTC.

This chain uses TRBV25-1 with TRBJ2-3; TRBD2 agrees at 9 bases. J gave up 0 bases and V 5 bases, and 3 bases lay outside the gene matches. Germline-derived CDR1 and CDR2 are MGHDK and SYGVNS. This CDR3 is 15 amino acids long. CDR3 in DNA: TGTGCCAGCAGTCGCGGGGGGGCGAGCACAGATACGCAGTATTTT. As protein: CASSRGGASTDTQYF.

The CDR3 loop reads CASRGVARNYGEQYF. The CDR3 coding sequence is TGTGCCAGCAGGGGTGTAGCGAGGAACTACGGCGAGCAGTACTTC. The V gene is TRBV6-5, the J gene TRBJ2-7; D is perhaps TRBD2 (5 bases). Germline V lookup: CDR1 MNHEY, CDR2 SVGAGI. CDR3 length: 15 residues. Trimming removed 6 bases at V and 6 bases at J, with 21 bases between.

In DNA form, the CDR3 reads TGTGCCAGCAGCGTGGGGACTCTAGGTCTCGTGAATGAGCAGTTCTTC. It is translated as CASSVGTLGLVNEQFF. The J gene is TRBJ2-1, the V gene TRBV9, with D tentatively TRBD2 (6 bases). This CDR3 contains 16 residues. From germline, CDR1 is SGDLS and CDR2 YYNGEE. The V and J ends lost 2 bases and 7 bases respectively, with 19 bases between them.

The V gene is TRBV6-2 or TRBV6-3, the J gene TRBJ1-5, with 8 bases fitting TRBD1. The CDR3 runs to 16 residues. After removal of 4 bases from V and 4 bases from J, the junction contained 9 bases not matched to a gene. CDR1 and CDR2 from the germline V gene are MNHEY and SVGEGT. The chain's CDR3 is CASSSPTGVKNQPQHF. The CDR3 nucleotides read TGTGCCAGCAGTTCCCCGACAGGGGTAAAGAATCAGCCCCAGCATTTT.

This chain joins TRBV2 and TRBJ1-1; TRBD1 matches 9 bases. Germline trimming cut 11 bases from V and 1 base from J; bases unmatched to any gene: 2. Per germline, CDR1 SNHLY and CDR2 FYNNEI. The CDR3 spans 12 residues. The CDR3 DNA sequence: TGTGCCGGGGGACAGGGGAACACTGAAGCTTTCTTT. Amino acids: CAGGQGNTEAFF.

V gene TRBV7-8 combines with J gene TRBJ2-2; 9 bases agree with TRBD2. Germline V gene sequence: CDR1 SGHVS, CDR2 FQNEAQ. Trimming at V came to 5 bases and at J to 5 bases, leaving 9 bases not matched to a gene. CDR3 length equals 16 residues. The CDR3 is CASSRDSGRYTGELFF. CDR3 sequence (DNA): TGTGCCAGCAGCCGGGATAGCGGGAGATATACCGGGGAGCTGTTTTTT. The full variable domain, its missing parts supplied by reference TRBV7-8 and TRBJ2-2, is GAGVSQSPRYKVAKRGQDVALRCDPISGHVSLFWYQQALGQGPEFLTYFQNEAQLDKSGLPSDRFFAERPEGSVSTLKIQRTQQEDSAVYLCASSRDSGRYTGELFFGEGSRLTVL.

J is TRBJ1-4 and V is TRBV11-2; unclear D gene. The germline gives CDR1 SGHAT, CDR2 FQNNGV. V was pared by 0 bases and J by 0 bases, with 8 bases between. CDR3 length: 16 residues. The CDR3 region is CASSLDLGSTNEKLFF. CDR3 bases: TGTGCCAGCAGCTTAGATCTAGGTTCAACTAATGAAAAACTGTTTTTT.

V is TRBV6-1 and J is TRBJ1-2, with 8 bases fitting TRBD1. The CDR3 is made up of 13 amino acids. V trimming: 3 bases; J trimming: 13 bases; junction bases outside the gene matches: 10. Germline V lookup: CDR1 MNHNS, CDR2 SASEGT. In nucleotides, the CDR3 is TGTGCCAGCAGTGAGATGGCCAGGGGGCGAATCACCTTC. Translation: CASSEMARGRITF.

The J gene is TRBJ1-5, the V gene TRBV6-5, with a tentative D call TRBD1 (5 bases). From germline, CDR1 is MNHEY and CDR2 SVGAGI. V was shortened by 8 bases and J by 4 bases, with 12 bases between the two germline ends. This CDR3 is built from 13 residues. The CDR3 reads CASGAMENQPQHF. In nucleotides, the CDR3 is TGTGCCAGCGGGGCAATGGAAAATCAGCCCCAGCATTTT.

The rearrangement links TRBV6-5 to TRBJ1-2, with D possibly matching TRBD1 (5 bases). Looked up from germline, CDR1 is MNHEY and CDR2 is SVGAGI. This CDR3 contains 12 residues. V gave up 11 bases and J gave up 4 bases, with 14 bases separating them. This chain's CDR3 is CASKDTIYGYTF. CDR3 coding DNA: TGTGCCTCTAAGGACACCATCTATGGCTACACCTTC.

This clone has just one count. V usage is TRBV18 and J usage is TRBJ1-1; 7 bases align to TRBD1. J was trimmed by 5 bases and V by 0 bases; bases with no gene match: 6. Per germline, CDR1 KGHSH and CDR2 LQKENI. There are 15 residues in the CDR3. CDR3 loop: CASSPPLRTGTEAFF. CDR3 sequence (DNA): TGTGCCAGCTCACCACCCCTCCGGACAGGTACTGAAGCTTTCTTT.